This TCR beta chain was sequenced in a study of regulatory T cells in long-lasting Graves disease. Overall study: Recently diagnosed Graves' patients had received antithyroid drugs for under 3 months. General study findings and limits: Under persistent disease, TRBV28, TRBJ1-2 and TRBJ2-5 were used preferentially.

The time point here: newly diagnosed GD, antithyroid drugs for less than 3 months. TCR sequences were obtained from RNA taken from PBMCs. Researchers made TCR beta libraries by using iRepertoire HTBI primers and running Arm-PCR on CDR3 regions. TCRdb processed the multiplex PCR reads anew with MiXCR; each CDR3 protein has one entry. This table has around 450,000 distinct CDR3 sequences, about 17% appearing once. CDR3 length equals 15 residues. V lost 0 bases, J lost 11 bases, and 9 bases stayed unmatched. In germline, CDR1 is MNHNS, CDR2 SASEGT. There are a few counts of this clonotype. Its antigen is still unknown. These data were also reused for a study on T cells in Graves' hyperthyroidism and ophthalmopathy. Per that paper: Patients were excluded for uncontrolled infection, other autoimmune disease, pregnancy or lactation.

The chain has TRBV6-1 and TRBJ2-3; 9 bases fit TRBD2. The sample consisted of peripheral blood mononuclear cells (PBMCs), taken at new diagnosis, from a patient treated with antithyroid drugs. This TCR came from a man aged 35 to 55 with Graves disease. CDR3 sequence reads: CASSEAGTSRVGQYF. Here the CDR3 DNA reads TGTGCCAGCAGTGAAGCCGGGACTAGCCGGGTGGGGCAGTATTTT.